The 14 T cell receptor beta chains in this list originate from one sample, sequenced in a study of blood T cell repertoires in COVID-19. Measured with immunoSEQ multiplex PCR; TCRdb has only the in-frame clones, and not every one. In the table there are tens of thousands of clones, 80% to 90% of which are singletons. The specimen sequenced was peripheral blood. These receptor sequences come from a man aged 50 to 60 with active or convalescent COVID-19.

V gene TRBV2 combines with J gene TRBJ1-6, with 8 positions matching TRBD1. Germline CDR1 SNHLY, CDR2 FYNNEI. CDR3 length: 16 amino acids. V lost 1 base and J lost 3; bases outside the gene matches: 2. The CDR3 loop reads CASSEEQGGYNSPLHF. CDR3 nucleotide sequence: TGTGCCAGCAGTGAAGAACAGGGGGGCTATAATTCACCCCTCCACTTT.

This clone has a handful of counts. The chain employs TRBV7-2 and TRBJ1-1; D uncertain. V was clipped by 6 bases and J by 1 base, with 15 bases between them. Germline CDR1 SGHTA, CDR2 FQGNSA. This CDR3 comprises 15 residues. The CDR3 spells CASRPREGWNTEAFF. Written as DNA, the CDR3 is TGTGCCAGCAGACCCCGGGAGGGATGGAACACTGAAGCTTTCTTT. Full variable domain (missing parts from reference TRBV7-2 and TRBJ1-1): GAGVSQSPSNKVTEKGKDVELRCDPISGHTALYWYRQSLGQGLEFLIYFQGNSAPDKSGLPSDRFSAERTGGSVSTLTIQRTQQEDSAVYLCASRPREGWNTEAFFGQGTRLTVV.

Concerning this clone: A read error may account for a junction end that differs from germline. The CDR3 DNA sequence: TGTCAAACAAGCGGGGGTCCGAACACTGAAGCTTTCTTT. This encodes CQTSGGPNTEAFF. The chain joins TRBV5-1 to TRBJ1-1, with TRBD1 as a possible D gene (5 bases). The CDR3 has 13 amino acids. Germline V lookup: CDR1 SGHRS, CDR2 YFSETQ.

The V call is TRBV6-5, the J call TRBJ1-5; the D gene is possibly TRBD1 (5 bases). The germline V gene encodes CDR1 MNHEY and CDR2 SVGAGI. This CDR3 is built from 14 residues. Trimming removed 6 bases at V and 3 bases at J, with 12 bases between. The CDR3 region is CASRGGGANQPQHF. In DNA form, the CDR3 reads TGTGCCAGCAGGGGGGGAGGGGCCAATCAGCCCCAGCATTTT.

The V and J genes are TRBV28 and TRBJ1-6, with TRBD1 matching over 7 bases. After removal of 6 bases from V and 7 bases from J, the junction contained 6 bases not matched to a gene. The germline gives CDR1 MDHEN, CDR2 SYDVKM. The CDR3 extends over 14 amino acids. The CDR3 bases are TGTGCCAGCAGGTTGGGACAGTTGAATTCACCCCTCCACTTT. Its translation is CASRLGQLNSPLHF.

This clone came up once. The chain links TRBV30 to TRBJ1-2; perhaps TRBD1 as D (6 bases). Germline CDR1 reads GTSNPN; CDR2 reads SVGIG (reference sequence). V was pared by 1 base and J by 4 bases, with 16 bases between. This CDR3 comprises 15 residues. The CDR3 is CAWSARRGASYGYTF. The CDR3 DNA follows: TGTGCCTGGAGTGCCCGGCGGGGGGCGAGCTATGGCTACACCTTC.

The chain links TRBV27 to TRBJ2-5, with 10 bases that match TRBD2. From germline, CDR1 is MNHEY and CDR2 SMNVEV (reference sequence). The V gene end was trimmed by 7 bases and the J gene end by 7 bases; junction bases not matched to a gene: 9. The CDR3 loop spans 14 amino acids. This CDR3 is CASTTTVAGGTQYF. CDR3 DNA sequence: TGTGCCAGCACCACCACCGTAGCGGGGGGGACCCAGTACTTC.

J is TRBJ2-3 and V is TRBV5-4; 14 bases align to TRBD2. J lost 3 bases, V lost 0 bases, and 3 bases had no gene match. Germline-derived CDR1 and CDR2 are SGHNT and YYREEE (reference sequence). This CDR3 contains 17 residues. CDR3 coding DNA: TGTGCCAGCAGCTTGGGACTAGCGGGGGGGTATACAGATACGCAGTATTTT. It specifies CASSLGLAGGYTDTQYF.

CDR3 bases: TGTGCCACCAGCAGAGCCCGGTCCCGGGACAGGGCCCAAGAGACCCAGTACTTC. Its protein product is CATSRARSRDRAQETQYF. This chain connects TRBV15 to TRBJ2-5; 9 bases map to TRBD1. The CDR3 contains 18 residues. Trimming removed 1 base from V and 1 base from J; junction bases left unmatched: 10. Germline V gene data show CDR1 as LNHNV and CDR2 as YYDKDF (reference sequence).

The rearrangement links TRBV5-4 to TRBJ2-1; the match to TRBD1 covers 7 bases. J lost 5 bases, V lost 5 bases, and 10 bases had no gene match. The germline V gene has CDR1 SGHNT and CDR2 YYREEE (reference sequence). The CDR3 has 15 residues. CDR3 in amino acids: CASRRDRPDHNEQFF. As DNA, the CDR3 is TGTGCCAGCAGAAGGGACAGACCCGACCACAATGAGCAGTTCTTC.

The chain uses TRBV24-1 and TRBJ2-3, with 8 nucleotides matching TRBD1. This CDR3 is 15 amino acids long. Trimming at V came to 7 bases and at J to 0 bases, leaving 5 bases not matched to a gene. CDR1 KGHDR and CDR2 SFDVKD come from the germline V gene. The CDR3 protein is CATSNGQGSTDTQYF. The CDR3 bases are TGTGCCACCAGCAATGGACAGGGAAGCACAGATACGCAGTATTTT.

The rearrangement joins TRBV5-5 to TRBJ2-5; 7 nucleotides match TRBD1. CDR1 and CDR2 (germline): SGHKS, YYEKEE (reference sequence). The V segment lost 4 bases and the J segment 1 base; nucleotides outside the gene matches: 7. This CDR3 spans 15 amino acids. The CDR3 spells CASSRLQGTQETQYF. The CDR3 DNA reads TGTGCCAGCAGCCGCTTACAGGGGACCCAAGAGACCCAGTACTTC.

The J gene is TRBJ2-2, the V gene TRBV24-1; 10 bases fit TRBD1. The junction had 4 bases not matched to a gene; V was cut back by 3 bases and J by 4 bases. Per the germline V gene, CDR1 is KGHDR and CDR2 is SFDVKD. The CDR3 spans 16 residues. The CDR3: CATSDLDRGGTGELFF. For the CDR3, the DNA is TGTGCCACCAGTGATCTGGACAGGGGGGGCACCGGGGAGCTGTTTTTT.

J is TRBJ2-3 and V is TRBV4-3; 8 bases are shared with TRBD2. CDR1 and CDR2 from the germline V gene are LGHNA and YSLEER. Trimming at V came to 1 base and at J to 0 bases, leaving 3 bases not matched to a gene. The CDR3 consists of 16 residues. Here the CDR3 DNA reads TGCGCCAGCAGCCAAGTCGGGGGGGCTAGCACAGATACGCAGTATTTT. Protein: CASSQVGGASTDTQYF.